The present T cell receptor beta chain was sequenced within a study of CD8 T cells in ankylosing spondylitis. Whole-study results and caveats: Disease-linked clones were found to be CD8+ and relatively rare in peripheral blood. Researchers reportedly found disease-linked clones significantly enriched in matched ankylosing spondylitis synovial fluid.

TCRdb re-called the 5' RACE reads through MiXCR, storing one row per CDR3 protein. The repertoire holds 200,000 to 250,000 distinct CDR3 sequences, with approximately 12% as singletons. In this sample, this clonotype turned up many times. Antigen unknown. In germline, CDR1 is SQVTM, CDR2 ANQGSEA. V shed 6 bases, J shed 0 bases, and the junction held 8 bases outside the gene matches. This CDR3 comprises 15 residues. The chain couples TRBV29-1 to TRBJ2-1; 7 positions match TRBD2. The origin of this receptor is a male donor with ankylosing spondylitis or in good health (not recorded which). The sequencing input was blood, either unsorted or a sorted T cell fraction (not recorded which). The CDR3 protein is CSVRSGGSSYNEQFF. In DNA, the CDR3 is TGCAGCGTGAGATCCGGGGGGAGCTCCTACAATGAGCAGTTCTTC.